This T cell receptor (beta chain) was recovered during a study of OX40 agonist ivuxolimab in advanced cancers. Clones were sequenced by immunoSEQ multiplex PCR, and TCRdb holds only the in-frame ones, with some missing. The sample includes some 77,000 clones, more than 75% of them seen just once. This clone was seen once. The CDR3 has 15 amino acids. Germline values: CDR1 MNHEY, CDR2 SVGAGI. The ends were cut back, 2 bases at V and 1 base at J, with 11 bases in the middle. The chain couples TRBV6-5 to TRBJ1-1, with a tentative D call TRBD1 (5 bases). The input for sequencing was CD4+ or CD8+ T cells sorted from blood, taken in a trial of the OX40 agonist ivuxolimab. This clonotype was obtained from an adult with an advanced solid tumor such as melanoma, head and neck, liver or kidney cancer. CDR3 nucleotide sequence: TGTGCCAGCAGTTACCAGGGAGCGACGAACACTGAAGCTTTCTTT. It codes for CASSYQGATNTEAFF.